The rows below give T cell receptor beta chains drawn from one sample of a study of blood T cells in healthy people across ages. TCRdb reanalysed the 5' RACE reads using MiXCR and keeps one entry per CDR3 protein. The profile shows almost 1 million distinct CDR3 sequences, roughly half of them singletons. Sample: blood. These receptors came from a woman aged 55-75 years in good health. The conserved cysteine and the conserved F or W are not part of the CDR3 here. The order of the fields is D gene, J gene, V gene, CDR3 length, CDR3 protein. The D gene is left open where the match is weak.

>TRBD2|TRBJ2-1|TRBV13|11
ASSQAASGEQF
>TRBD1|TRBJ2-3|TRBV5-1|13
ASSPVRQGIDTQY
>NA|TRBJ1-1|TRBV29-1|10
SVEAGGGWAF
>NA|TRBJ2-1|TRBV7-2|12
ASSLGRSYNEQF
>TRBD1|TRBJ1-1|TRBV20-1|11
SEKTGQNTEAF
>NA|NA|TRBV9|13
ASSVGGGTYNEQY
>TRBD1|TRBJ1-6|TRBV27|11
ASSLSRQGGLH
>NA|TRBJ2-7|TRBV4-2|13
ASSQMGTNSYEQY
>TRBD2|TRBJ2-4|TRBV20-1|11
SASLAGGPGQY
>NA|TRBJ2-4|TRBV5-6|12
ASSLATYQNIQY
>NA|TRBJ2-3|TRBV18|12
ASSGDTSTDTQY
>NA|TRBJ1-6|TRBV6-2/TRBV6-3|13
AIARRQTYNSPPH
>TRBD2|TRBJ2-5|TRBV3-1|12
VSNQEFRLAEQY
>NA|TRBJ2-5|TRBV4-1|15
ASSQVERQGGQETQY
>NA|TRBJ1-1|TRBV7-9|10
ASSTLLSEAF
>TRBD2|TRBJ2-1|TRBV7-2|14
ASSSLAGVGYNEQF
>NA|TRBJ2-7|TRBV14|13
ASSPLGDHAYEQY
>NA|TRBJ2-7|TRBV7-2|11
ASSDSGTYEQY
>NA|TRBJ1-2|TRBV6-1|11
ASRYRDYYGYT
>NA|TRBJ1-1|TRBV29-1|12
SVAGAGAGTEAF
>NA|TRBJ1-5|TRBV9|13
ASSVGVGSGQPQH
>TRBD1|TRBJ2-1|TRBV9|15
ASSPNTGVPSYNEQF
>NA|TRBJ2-5|TRBV9|12
ASSGTDTQETQY
>TRBD1|NA|TRBV20-1|13
SAASRDREFYEQY
>NA|TRBJ1-4|TRBV4-2|11
ASSQDANEKLF
>TRBD2|TRBJ2-3|TRBV6-6|15
ASSYAPTSGGLDTQY
>NA|TRBJ2-3|TRBV10-3|11
AISGGMPDTQY
>NA|TRBJ2-7|TRBV15|12
VTSPGDSDYEQY
>TRBD2|TRBJ2-7|TRBV20-1|12
SARRLAGSYEQY
>TRBD1|TRBJ1-5|TRBV18|13
ASSLGQGHNQPQH
>NA|TRBJ2-3|TRBV5-5|13
ASSLSGTRTDTQY
>NA|TRBJ1-2|TRBV7-2|13
ASSLESGNYYGYT
>NA|TRBJ2-7|TRBV20-1|11
SARMPDSYEQY
>TRBD2|TRBJ2-7|TRBV20-1|13
SAPPRAGASYEQY
>NA|TRBJ1-2|TRBV3-1|12
ASSQDRGYPGYT
>NA|TRBJ2-3|TRBV6-4|11
ASSGGWGDTQY
>NA|TRBJ2-3|TRBV29-1|9
SDLVDNTQY
>NA|TRBJ2-7|TRBV7-9|13
ASSLFVGSKNEQY
>TRBD1|TRBJ2-3|TRBV6-6|13
ASSRQGANTDTQY
>NA|TRBJ2-1|TRBV29-1|9
SVVRWNEQF
>NA|TRBJ2-5|TRBV2|11
ASSDEGKETQY
>NA|TRBJ1-2|TRBV4-3|11
ASSQVPEYGYT
>NA|TRBJ2-1|TRBV4-2|13
ASSSISSSYNEQF
>NA|TRBJ2-7|TRBV28|11
ASTFAGVYEQY
>NA|TRBJ2-1|TRBV27|11
ASSHRAYNGQF
>TRBD1|TRBJ2-7|TRBV5-1|13
ASSPGQGSSYEQY
>NA|TRBJ2-5|TRBV20-1|9
SARIEETQY
>NA|TRBJ1-2|TRBV9|11
ASSRTNPGGYT
>TRBD2|TRBJ2-7|TRBV29-1|13
SVEGALAGPYEQY